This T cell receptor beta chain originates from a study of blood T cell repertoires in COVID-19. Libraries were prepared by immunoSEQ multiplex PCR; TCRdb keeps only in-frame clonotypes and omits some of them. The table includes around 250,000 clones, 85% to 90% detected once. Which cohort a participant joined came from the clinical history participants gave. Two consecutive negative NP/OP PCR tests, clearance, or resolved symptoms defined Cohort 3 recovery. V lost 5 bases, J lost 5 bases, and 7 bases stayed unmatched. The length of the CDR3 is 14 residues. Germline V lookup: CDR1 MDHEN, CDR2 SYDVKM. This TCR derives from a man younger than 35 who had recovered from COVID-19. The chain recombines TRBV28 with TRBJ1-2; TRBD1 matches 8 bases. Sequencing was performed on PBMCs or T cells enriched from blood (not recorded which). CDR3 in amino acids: CASSGGTGKYGYTF. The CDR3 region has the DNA TGTGCCAGCAGTGGGGGGACAGGAAAATATGGCTACACCTTC.